Listed here is a single TCR beta chain. Its cognate antigen is unknown. The PCR ran on 60 Vbeta and 13 Jbeta primers. Repertoires were generated with immunoSEQ multiplex PCR, while TCRdb's copy carries only in-frame clones and drops some. This sample has roughly 250,000 clones, with approximately 80% found just once. This sample stems from a study of cytomegalovirus exposure and HLA in healthy donors. Overall study findings and caveats: An analysis was carried out later, and it reportedly showed fewer N-insertions in an Asian-associated ancestry cluster than the approximately 670-donor mean. Investigators reported 150 to 200 TCR beta chains as tied to cytomegalovirus. In a later analysis, compared with equally common non-associated chains, HLA-associated beta chains were more expanded.

CDR3 length: 13 amino acids. CDR1 is SEHNR, CDR2 FQNEAQ, per germline (reference sequence). The germline V and J ends were trimmed by 4 bases and 4 bases, with 11 bases remaining between them. Sequences were obtained from PBMCs. The V gene is TRBV7-9, the J gene TRBJ2-7; maybe TRBD2 (6 bases). The TCR was taken from a girl aged 2 to 9 in good health and CMV-seronegative. The CDR3 protein is CASSSGLQYEQYF. The DNA for the CDR3 is TGTGCCAGCAGCTCGGGACTGCAATACGAGCAGTACTTC.